The 27 T cell receptor beta chains given below trace back to one sample, sequenced in a study of CD8 T cells in ankylosing spondylitis. Points from the study as a whole: Ankylosing spondylitis blood appeared to be characterized by a TCR beta motif of eight highly homologous variants.

No antigens are known for them. In TCRdb, the 5' RACE reads were re-called with MiXCR into one record per CDR3 protein. The data hold 500,000 or so distinct CDR3 sequences, with approximately 5.3% observed a single time. Material for sequencing was blood, either unsorted or a sorted T cell fraction (not recorded which). These receptors came from a male donor with ankylosing spondylitis.

In its sample, this clonotype was seen many times. V usage is TRBV4-3 and J usage is TRBJ1-2, with D tentatively TRBD1 (5 bases). Germline CDR1 LGHNA, CDR2 YSLEER. The V end was cut by 1 base, the J end by 0 bases, with 12 bases between. This CDR3 region has 16 residues. In nucleotides, the CDR3 is TGCGCCAGCAGCCAAGCTCCGGGCAGGGCTAACTATGGCTACACCTTC. Protein product: CASSQAPGRANYGYTF.

The V and J genes are TRBV6-2 or TRBV6-3 and TRBJ2-7; 7 nucleotides match TRBD1. Per germline, CDR1 MNHEY and CDR2 SVGEGT. CDR3 length: 14 residues. The trim removed 6 bases at V and 3 bases at J, leaving 8 bases unmatched. CDR3: CASRPSGGDYEQYF. CDR3 nucleotides: TGTGCCAGCAGACCCTCAGGGGGAGACTACGAGCAGTACTTC.

This clonotype was detected ten times or more. The chain is built from TRBV4-2 and TRBJ2-3; 9 bases align to TRBD2. With V trimmed by 1 base and J by 0 bases, 2 bases remained unmatched. Germline V lookup: CDR1 LGHNA, CDR2 YNFKEQ. The CDR3 spans 16 residues. The CDR3 DNA reads as TGTGCCAGCAGCCAAGGACTAGCGGTGAGCACAGATACGCAGTATTTT. Encoded protein: CASSQGLAVSTDTQYF.

This chain links TRBV11-2 with TRBJ2-1; 8 bases are a match to TRBD2. The CDR3 has 14 residues. The germline CDR1 and CDR2 sequences are SGHAT and FQNNGV. Losses at the gene ends were 5 bases for V and 2 bases for J; bases not matched to a gene: 2. The CDR3 nucleotides read TGTGCCAGCAGCCGGGGGGGGCCCTACAATGAGCAGTTCTTC. Protein sequence: CASSRGGPYNEQFF.

This chain uses TRBV4-3 with TRBJ2-3; TRBD2 matches at 10 bases. The CDR3 runs to 17 residues. Germline loops: CDR1 LGHNA, CDR2 YSLEER. Trimming removed 0 bases from V and 4 bases from J; junction bases left unmatched: 7. In DNA, the CDR3 is TGCGCCAGCAGCCAAGATCTCTTTAGCGGGGGGTCAGATACGCAGTATTTT. This sequence encodes CASSQDLFSGGSDTQYF.

This clonotype was found many times. The DNA of the CDR3 is TGTGCCAGCAGCCAAGATATGGGGGCCGGCGAGCAGTACTTC. It is translated as CASSQDMGAGEQYF. V gene TRBV4-2 combines with J gene TRBJ2-7; the D gene is possibly TRBD1 (6 bases). The CDR3 is made up of 14 amino acids. The V and J ends lost 0 bases and 6 bases respectively, with 12 bases between them. Germline values: CDR1 LGHNA, CDR2 YNFKEQ.

In its sample, this clonotype was seen many times. The gene calls are TRBV6-1 and TRBJ2-6; D is unclear. The CDR3 runs to 14 residues. From germline, CDR1 is MNHNS and CDR2 SASEGT. The V gene lost 7 bases and the J gene lost 0 bases, with 7 bases spanning the gap. The CDR3: CASTRYSGANVLTF. Here the CDR3 DNA reads TGTGCCAGCACCAGATACTCTGGGGCCAACGTCCTGACTTTC.

This clonotype has a count of ten or more. V and J are TRBV28 and TRBJ2-3, with TRBD1 identical over 9 bases. Germline assignment: CDR1 MDHEN and CDR2 SYDVKM. The CDR3 runs 16 residues. V was pared by 4 bases and J by 4 bases, with 9 bases of the junction left unmatched. Here the CDR3 DNA reads TGTGCCAGCAGTTCTATACAGGGGGCATCGGCAGATACGCAGTATTTT. It encodes CASSSIQGASADTQYF.

The chain uses TRBV7-6 and TRBJ2-1; tentative D call: TRBD1 (6 bases). This CDR3 spans 15 amino acids. Germline loops: CDR1 SGHVS, CDR2 FNYEAQ. V shed 5 bases and J shed 8 bases, with 19 bases lying between them. CDR3 DNA: TGTGCCAGCAGCCTAAAACCGGGACACTTCGATGAGCAGTTCTTC. Translated: CASSLKPGHFDEQFF. The variable domain in full, completed from reference TRBV7-6 and TRBJ2-1, reads GAGVSQSPRYKVTKRGQDVALRCDPISGHVSLYWYRQALGQGPEFLTYFNYEAQQDKSGLPNDRFSAERPEGSISTLTIQRTEQRDSAMYRCASSLKPGHFDEQFFGPGTRLTVL.

This clonotype was detected only a few times. J is TRBJ1-2 and V is TRBV5-4; D unresolved. Trimming shortened V by 0 bases and J by 7 bases, and 10 bases separated the two germline ends. CDR3 length: 13 amino acids. The germline V gene has CDR1 SGHNT and CDR2 YYREEE (reference sequence). CDR3 loop: CASSLGGFGGYTF. As DNA, the CDR3 is TGTGCCAGCAGCTTGGGGGGTTTCGGTGGCTACACCTTC.

This clonotype showed up just a few times. The V gene is TRBV6-2 or TRBV6-3, the J gene TRBJ2-7, with D tentatively TRBD1 (6 bases). This CDR3 comprises 12 residues. V was clipped by 7 bases and J by 6 bases, with 13 bases between them. Germline values: CDR1 MNHEY, CDR2 SVGEGT. In DNA form, the CDR3 reads TGTGCCAGCACCACGGACAGTTCCGAGCAGTACTTC. It yields the protein CASTTDSSEQYF.

This clonotype has a count of ten or more. This chain joins TRBV20-1 and TRBJ2-7; possible D gene TRBD2, 6 bases. The V end was cut by 3 bases, the J end by 4 bases, with 10 bases between. The CDR3 spans 12 residues. The V gene's germline CDR1 is DFQATT and CDR2 SNEGSKA (reference sequence). The CDR3 DNA reads as TGCAGTGCTAGTTGGGGGGAGTACGAGCAGTACTTC. Amino acids: CSASWGEYEQYF.

At least ten counts were recorded for this clonotype. The chain combines TRBV20-1 with TRBJ1-4, with D possibly matching TRBD1 (6 bases). The germline CDR1 and CDR2 sequences are DFQATT and SNEGSKA (reference sequence). The V end lost 3 bases, the J end lost 2 bases, and 16 bases lay between the germline ends. This CDR3 has 16 amino acids. The CDR3, as DNA: TGCAGTGCTAGGGCACTAGGGGGGGCGACTAATGAAAAACTGTTTTTT. Translated: CSARALGGATNEKLFF.

This clonotype was counted ten times or more. The chain recombines TRBV5-1 with TRBJ2-7, with D perhaps being TRBD1 or TRBD2 (5 bases each). Trimming left V 0 bases short and J 3 bases short, with 10 bases between. Germline CDR1 SGHRS, CDR2 YFSETQ. The CDR3 loop spans 14 amino acids. Here the CDR3 reads CASSLVMGVYEQYF. The CDR3, as DNA: TGCGCCAGCAGCTTGGTGATGGGGGTCTACGAGCAGTACTTC.

This clonotype was observed many times. V and J are TRBV5-5 and TRBJ1-1, with a weak D call TRBD1 (5 bases). The ends were cut back, 5 bases at V and 11 bases at J, with 13 bases in the middle. The germline gives CDR1 SGHKS, CDR2 YYEKEE (reference sequence). The length of the CDR3 is 11 residues. The DNA of the CDR3 is TGTGCCAGCAGTTGGGGCCCACCGGCTTTCTTT. Its protein product is CASSWGPPAFF.

The V and J genes are TRBV7-8 and TRBJ2-5, with a tentative D call TRBD2 (5 bases). Per germline, CDR1 SGHVS and CDR2 FQNEAQ. Trimming removed 4 bases from V and 2 bases from J, with 20 bases in between. CDR3 length: 17 residues. The CDR3 here is CASSSFWRSGIQETQYF. The CDR3 region has the DNA TGTGCCAGCAGCTCGTTTTGGAGGAGCGGAATACAAGAGACCCAGTACTTC.

This clonotype was recorded at least ten times. The V gene is TRBV5-1, the J gene TRBJ2-3, with 7 bases matching TRBD1. V lost 4 bases, J lost 4 bases, and 12 bases stayed unmatched. The germline gives CDR1 SGHRS, CDR2 YFSETQ. The CDR3 consists of 16 residues. The DNA for the CDR3 is TGCGCCAGCAGCCCCGCGACAGGGATTGGGGCAGATACGCAGTATTTT. Its protein is CASSPATGIGADTQYF.

The count of this clonotype is one. Germline is not matched at one junction end, which may reflect a read error. The CDR3 region has the DNA TGTGCTAGCAGCCCAGGACAGGGTTGGCACTTC. Translated: CASSPGQGWHF. The chain combines TRBV7-7 with TRBJ2-5, with 8 bases matching TRBD1. CDR1 is SSHAT, CDR2 FNYEAQ, per germline (reference sequence). The CDR3 covers 11 residues. Together with reference TRBV7-7 and TRBJ2-5, the CDR3 gives the full variable domain: GAGVSQSPRYKVTKRGQDVTLRCDPISSHATLYWYQQALGQGPEFLTYFNYEAQPDKSGLPSDRFSAERPEGSISTLTIQRTEQRDSAMYRCASSPGQGWHFGPGTRLLVL.

This clonotype turned up a few times. The J gene is TRBJ2-1, the V gene TRBV20-1; TRBD2 is a possible D gene (5 bases). V lost 5 bases to trimming and J lost 0 bases, with 17 bases between them. The CDR3 spans 16 residues. The V gene's germline CDR1 is DFQATT and CDR2 SNEGSKA (reference sequence). CDR3 residues: CSAEGGAVSSYNEQFF. The CDR3 nucleotides read TGCAGTGCTGAGGGCGGCGCAGTAAGCTCCTACAATGAGCAGTTCTTC.

This clonotype was recorded a few times. The rearrangement links TRBV4-3 to TRBJ2-6, with TRBD1 as a possible D gene (6 bases). The CDR3 spans 16 residues. Trimming left V 0 bases short and J 4 bases short, with 10 bases between. The germline V gene has CDR1 LGHNA and CDR2 YSLEER. The DNA for the CDR3 is TGCGCCAGCAGCCAAGATGTGGGGGCCGGGGCCAACGTCCTGACTTTC. It is translated as CASSQDVGAGANVLTF.

This clonotype has only a few counts. The chain has TRBV6-1 and TRBJ1-2; TRBD1 matches at 7 bases. Germline loops: CDR1 MNHNS, CDR2 SASEGT. The CDR3 extends over 14 amino acids. V lost 6 bases to trimming and J lost 8 bases; unmatched junction nucleotides: 12. For the CDR3, the DNA is TGTGCCAGCAGCCCTCCCCCGGGACAGTTGGGCTACACCTTC. It translates to CASSPPPGQLGYTF.

Only a few counts were recorded for this clonotype. V and J are TRBV4-3 and TRBJ2-3; D may match TRBD1 or TRBD2 (5 bases each). Germline loops: CDR1 LGHNA, CDR2 YSLEER. This CDR3 region has 14 residues. V gave up 4 bases and J gave up 3 bases, with 11 bases separating them. CDR3 region: CASSLLRETDTQYF. In DNA form, the CDR3 reads TGCGCCAGCAGCCTCCTCAGGGAGACAGATACGCAGTATTTT.

This clonotype was detected many times. This chain links TRBV11-1 with TRBJ2-2, with TRBD2 matching over 7 bases. The CDR3 covers 13 residues. The V segment lost 2 bases and the J segment 6 bases; nucleotides outside the gene matches: 0. CDR1 and CDR2 from the germline V gene are SGHAT and FQDESV (reference sequence). The CDR3 bases are TGTGCCAGCAGCTTACTAGCGGCCGGGGAGCTGTTTTTT. This translates into CASSLLAAGELFF.

This clonotype has a count of ten or more. The V and J genes are TRBV5-6 and TRBJ1-1; D may be TRBD1 (5 bases). This CDR3 contains 14 residues. Germline V lookup: CDR1 SGHDT, CDR2 YYEEEE. V lost 4 bases and J lost 8, with 18 bases in between. As DNA, the CDR3 is TGTGCCAGCAGCCCCGAGGGGCCGCTCAGAGAAGCTTTCTTT. It is translated as CASSPEGPLREAFF.

J is TRBJ2-1 and V is TRBV4-3, with D perhaps TRBD1 (6 bases). With 4 bases removed from V and 4 bases from J, the gap between germline ends came to 11 bases. Germline V lookup: CDR1 LGHNA, CDR2 YSLEER. The CDR3 consists of 14 residues. This chain's CDR3 is CASSRGLQYNEQFF. CDR3 nucleotide sequence: TGCGCCAGCAGCCGGGGGCTTCAATACAATGAGCAGTTCTTC.

This clonotype was counted at least ten times. The J gene is TRBJ2-5, the V gene TRBV5-1; possibly TRBD1 or TRBD2 for D (7 bases each). Germline V lookup: CDR1 SGHRS, CDR2 YFSETQ. The CDR3 spans 14 residues. The germline V and J ends were trimmed by 1 base and 3 bases, with 10 bases remaining between them. The CDR3 is CASSLPGGEETQYF. CDR3 DNA: TGCGCCAGCAGCTTGCCAGGGGGGGAAGAGACCCAGTACTTC.

There are many counts of this clonotype. The rearrangement links TRBV20-1 to TRBJ1-4; D call uncertain. Per the germline V gene, CDR1 is DFQATT and CDR2 is SNEGSKA (reference sequence). Between the trimmed V and J ends, which lost 3 bases and 6 bases, there was a span of 14 bases. The CDR3 has 14 amino acids. The CDR3 reads CSASERRTDEKLFF. CDR3 sequence (DNA): TGCAGTGCTAGCGAACGACGGACGGATGAAAAACTGTTTTTT.